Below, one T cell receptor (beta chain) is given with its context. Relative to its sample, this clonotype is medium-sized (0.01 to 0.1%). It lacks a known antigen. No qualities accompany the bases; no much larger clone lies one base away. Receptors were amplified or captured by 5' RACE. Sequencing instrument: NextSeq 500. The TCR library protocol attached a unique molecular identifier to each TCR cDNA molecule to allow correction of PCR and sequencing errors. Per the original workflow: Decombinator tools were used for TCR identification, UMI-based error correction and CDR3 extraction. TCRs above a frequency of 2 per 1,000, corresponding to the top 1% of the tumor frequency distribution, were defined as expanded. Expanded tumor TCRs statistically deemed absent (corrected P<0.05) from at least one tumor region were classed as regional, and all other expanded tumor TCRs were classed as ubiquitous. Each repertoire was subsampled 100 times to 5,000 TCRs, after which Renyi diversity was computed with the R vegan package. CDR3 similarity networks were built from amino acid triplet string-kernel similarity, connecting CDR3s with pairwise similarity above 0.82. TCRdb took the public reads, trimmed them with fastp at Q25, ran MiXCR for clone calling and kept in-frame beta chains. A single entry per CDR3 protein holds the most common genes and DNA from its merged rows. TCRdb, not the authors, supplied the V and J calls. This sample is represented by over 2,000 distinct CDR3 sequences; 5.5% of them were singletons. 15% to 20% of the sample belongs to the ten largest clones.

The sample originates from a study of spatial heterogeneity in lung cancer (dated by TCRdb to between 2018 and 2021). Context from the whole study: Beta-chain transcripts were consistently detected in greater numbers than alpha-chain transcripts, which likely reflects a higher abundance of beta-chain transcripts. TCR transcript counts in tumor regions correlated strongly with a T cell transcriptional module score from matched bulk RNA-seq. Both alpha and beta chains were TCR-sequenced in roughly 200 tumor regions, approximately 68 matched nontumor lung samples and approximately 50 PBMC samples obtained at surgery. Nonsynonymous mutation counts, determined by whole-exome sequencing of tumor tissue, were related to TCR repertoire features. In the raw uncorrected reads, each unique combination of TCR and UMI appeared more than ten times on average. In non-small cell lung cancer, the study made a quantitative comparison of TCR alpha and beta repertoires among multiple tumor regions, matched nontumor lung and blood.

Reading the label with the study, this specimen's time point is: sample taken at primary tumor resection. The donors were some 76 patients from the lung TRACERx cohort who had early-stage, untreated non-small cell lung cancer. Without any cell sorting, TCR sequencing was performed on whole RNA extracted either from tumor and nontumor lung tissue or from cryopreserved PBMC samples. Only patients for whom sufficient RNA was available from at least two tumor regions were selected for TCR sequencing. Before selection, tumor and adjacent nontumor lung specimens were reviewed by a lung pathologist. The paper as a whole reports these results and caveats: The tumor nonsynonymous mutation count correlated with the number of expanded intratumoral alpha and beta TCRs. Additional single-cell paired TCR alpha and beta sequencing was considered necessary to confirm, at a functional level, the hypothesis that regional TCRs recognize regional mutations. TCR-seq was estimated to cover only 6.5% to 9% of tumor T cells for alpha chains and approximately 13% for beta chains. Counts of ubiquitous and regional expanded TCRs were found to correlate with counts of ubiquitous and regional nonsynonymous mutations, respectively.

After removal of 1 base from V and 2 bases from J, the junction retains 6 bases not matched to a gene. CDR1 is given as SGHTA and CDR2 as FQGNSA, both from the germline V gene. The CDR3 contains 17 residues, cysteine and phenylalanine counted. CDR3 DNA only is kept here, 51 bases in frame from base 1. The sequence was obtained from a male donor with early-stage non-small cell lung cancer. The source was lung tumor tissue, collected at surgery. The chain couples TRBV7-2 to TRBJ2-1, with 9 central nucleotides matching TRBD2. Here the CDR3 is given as CASSLVGGGAPYNEQFF. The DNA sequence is TGTGCCAGCAGCTTAGTGGGCGGGGGGGCCCCCTACAATGAGCAGTTCTTC.